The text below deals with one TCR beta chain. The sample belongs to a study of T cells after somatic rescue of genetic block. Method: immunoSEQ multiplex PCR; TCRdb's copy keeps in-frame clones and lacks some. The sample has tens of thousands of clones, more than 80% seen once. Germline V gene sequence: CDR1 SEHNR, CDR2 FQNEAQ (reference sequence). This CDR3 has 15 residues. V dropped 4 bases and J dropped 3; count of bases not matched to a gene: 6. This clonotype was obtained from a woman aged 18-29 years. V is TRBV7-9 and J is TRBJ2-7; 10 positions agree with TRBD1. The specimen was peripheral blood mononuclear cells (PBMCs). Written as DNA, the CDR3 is TGTGCCAGCAGCTCGATAGGGGACAGGGGCTACGAGCAGTACTTC. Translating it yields CASSSIGDRGYEQYF.